The entry below describes one TCR beta chain. The CDR3 goes on 3 residues after the read ends, and that part is filled in from the germline J gene. Method: immunoSEQ multiplex PCR; TCRdb's copy keeps in-frame clones and lacks some. The table records roughly 52,000 clones without singletons, the ten largest covering roughly 3.5%. The sample belongs to a study of T cell clonality in common variable immunodeficiency. This CDR3 comprises 14 residues. The V gene's germline CDR1 is LNHDA and CDR2 SQIVND (reference sequence). The V call is TRBV19, the J call TRBJ2-2, with a tentative D call TRBD1 (6 bases). The sequence was obtained from a person aged 18 to 75 in good health. Material: peripheral blood mononuclear cells. The CDR3 reads CASSIGGLVEKLFF. Partial CDR3 DNA: TGTGCCAGTAGTATAGGGGGGCTTGTGGAAAAG.